The clone carrying this TCR beta chain was found once. These data are taken from a study of T cells after somatic rescue of genetic block. Profiling relied on immunoSEQ multiplex PCR, and the TCRdb table lists in-frame clones only, not all of them. The sample yields 100,000 to 120,000 clones, over 80% seen once. Trimming removed 3 bases at V and 2 bases at J, with 14 bases between. CDR1 ENHRY and CDR2 SYGVKD come from the germline V gene. The CDR3 consists of 15 residues. Sequencing was done on a sample of peripheral blood mononuclear cells (PBMCs). The chain is built from TRBV10-3 and TRBJ2-7, with a weak D call TRBD1 (6 bases). The receptor's source is a woman in her late teens or twenties. This CDR3 is CAISDRDKKPYEQYF. The CDR3 nucleotides read TGTGCCATCAGTGACCGGGACAAAAAACCCTACGAGCAGTACTTC.